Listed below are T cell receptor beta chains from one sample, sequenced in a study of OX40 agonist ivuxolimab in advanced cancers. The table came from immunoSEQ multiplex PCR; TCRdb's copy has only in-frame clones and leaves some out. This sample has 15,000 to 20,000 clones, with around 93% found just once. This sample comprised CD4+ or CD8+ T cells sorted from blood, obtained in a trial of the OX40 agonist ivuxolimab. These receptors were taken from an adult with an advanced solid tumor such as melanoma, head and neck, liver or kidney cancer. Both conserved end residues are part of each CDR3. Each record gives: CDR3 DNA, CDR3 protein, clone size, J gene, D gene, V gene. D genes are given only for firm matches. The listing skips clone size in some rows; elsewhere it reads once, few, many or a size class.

TGCGCCAGCAGTCAATCGGGGGGGAAGGCAGATACGCAGTATTTT | CASSQSGGKADTQYF | NA | TRBJ2-3 | TRBD2 | TRBV23-1
TGTGCCAGCAGCGGAGGGTACAATGAGCAGTTCTTC | CASSGGYNEQFF | NA | TRBJ2-1 | NA | TRBV9
TGTGCCAGCAGTTTATTTGGGGGACAGGGGGCCTTCTCACGGTACGAGCAGTACTTC | CASSLFGGQGAFSRYEQYF | NA | TRBJ2-7 | TRBD1 | TRBV27
TGTGCCAGCAGCCCCCGCAATGAGCAGTTCTTC | CASSPRNEQFF | NA | TRBJ2-1 | NA | TRBV13
TGTGCCAGCAGCTTCCTCGGCGGATTAGGTAGCACAGATACGCAGTATTTT | CASSFLGGLGSTDTQYF | NA | TRBJ2-3 | NA | TRBV28
TGCAGTGCTAGGACAGGGTATGGCTACACCTTC | CSARTGYGYTF | NA | TRBJ1-2 | TRBD1 | TRBV20-1
TGCGCCAGCAGCCAAGGACAGGGGGCGTTTGAGCAGTTCTTC | CASSQGQGAFEQFF | once | TRBJ2-1 | TRBD1 | TRBV4-1
TGTGCCAGCAGGGGTGCACCGATCTCCTACGAGCAGTACTTC | CASRGAPISYEQYF | NA | TRBJ2-7 | NA | TRBV11-2
TGTGCCAGCAGCTTGGTGGGGAATGGAAACACCATATATTTT | CASSLVGNGNTIYF | NA | TRBJ1-3 | NA | TRBV5-6
TGTGCCAGCAGTTTAGCGGGACCGGGTACTTACGAGCAGTACTTC | CASSLAGPGTYEQYF | NA | TRBJ2-7 | NA | TRBV27
TGTGCCAGCAGTGAAGCAGAGACAGCTAACTATGGCTACACCTTC | CASSEAETANYGYTF | NA | TRBJ1-2 | NA | TRBV6-1
TGTGCCAGCAGCCCTGGCCCCAACACTGAAGCTTTCTTT | CASSPGPNTEAFF | NA | TRBJ1-1 | NA | TRBV6-5
TGTGCCAGCAGTGTGCAGCCCAGCGGGGGGGCCCCCCTCGACGAGCAGTACTTC | CASSVQPSGGAPLDEQYF | once | TRBJ2-7 | TRBD2 | TRBV6-1
TGTGCTAGCAGCTTAGCGGTTGGCGGGCCCACAGATACGCAGTATTTT | CASSLAVGGPTDTQYF | NA | TRBJ2-3 | NA | TRBV7-7
TGTGCCAGCGGGGTTACCTACGAGCAGTACTTC | CASGVTYEQYF | NA | TRBJ2-7 | NA | TRBV7-2